This T cell receptor (beta chain) was sequenced during a study of spatial heterogeneity in lung cancer. Time point here: sample taken at primary tumor resection. Tumor, nontumor lung or frozen PBMC supplied whole RNA, sequenced without sorting. The CDR3 runs to 13 residues. Germline assignment: CDR1 MDHEN and CDR2 SYDVKM. The V gene lost 3 bases and the J gene lost 5 bases, with 10 bases spanning the gap. This clonotype showed up just a few times. MiXCR was run by TCRdb on the 5' RACE reads, yielding one entry per CDR3 protein. Here the sample spans about 14,000 distinct CDR3 sequences, around a tenth being singletons.

This clonotype was sampled from a male donor with early-stage non-small cell lung cancer. The chain recombines TRBV28 with TRBJ2-5; D not certain. The sample consisted of PBMCs, taken at surgery. CDR3 coding DNA: TGTGCCAGCAGTTTGGGATCTCACGAGACCCAGTACTTC. This translates into CASSLGSHETQYF.